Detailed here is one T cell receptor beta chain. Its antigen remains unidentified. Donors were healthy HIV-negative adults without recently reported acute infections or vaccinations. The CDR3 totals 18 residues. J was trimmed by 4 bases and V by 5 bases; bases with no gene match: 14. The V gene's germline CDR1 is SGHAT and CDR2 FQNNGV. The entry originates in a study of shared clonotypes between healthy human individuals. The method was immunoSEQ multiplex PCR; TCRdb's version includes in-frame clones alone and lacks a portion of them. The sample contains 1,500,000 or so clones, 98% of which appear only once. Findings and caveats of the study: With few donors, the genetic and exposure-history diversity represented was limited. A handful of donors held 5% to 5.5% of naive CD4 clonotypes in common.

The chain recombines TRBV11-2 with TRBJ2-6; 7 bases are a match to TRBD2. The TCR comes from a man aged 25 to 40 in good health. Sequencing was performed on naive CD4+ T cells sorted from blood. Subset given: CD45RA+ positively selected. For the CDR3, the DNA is TGTGCCAGCAGCCCTACACCCCGGGAGGCTACGGGGGCCAACGTCCTGACTTTC. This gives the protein CASSPTPREATGANVLTF. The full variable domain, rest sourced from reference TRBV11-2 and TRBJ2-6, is EAGVAQSPRYKIIEKRQSVAFWCNPISGHATLYWYQQILGQGPKLLIQFQNNGVVDDSQLPKDRFSAERLKGVDSTLKIQPAKLEDSAVYLCASSPTPREATGANVLTFGAGSRLTVL.